The entry below describes one T cell receptor beta chain. It has no known antigen specificity. Base qualities are missing; no much larger clone stands one base away. Using the deep immunoSEQ assay, multiplex PCR amplified TCR CDR3 regions from genomic DNA. Extracted genomic DNA from each cell subset was distributed evenly across all wells of several immunoSEQ 96-well plates, and each plate was treated as a replicate. For sorted subsets, around 200 ng genomic DNA, equal to 30,000 to 35,000 T cell genomes, was loaded into each replicate PCR. The purified libraries were quantified using a Qubit 3.0 fluorometer, sized with a Bioanalyzer 2100, and then quantified again using the KAPA Library Quantification kit. Every immunoSEQ 96-well plate was sequenced on a dedicated single-read 150-cycle Illumina NextSeq 550 flow cell. For the original study's pipeline: The immunoSEQ output contained only junctional sequences without quality scores, so filtering could not match that applied to full-length reads. To assign V/J genes and CDR3, sequences were annotated against IMGT germline references using PyIR, a Python wrapper for IgBLAST v1.9. Reads with weak V/J assignments (E-value above 1e-6), missing CDR3, stop codons, out-of-frame junctions, or ambiguous translated residues were removed. V3J clonotypes were defined as sequences sharing the same inferred V gene, J gene, and CDR3 amino acid sequence. Percentage overlap between repertoires was computed as shared unique clonotypes divided by the size of the smaller repertoire. Richness of each repertoire was evaluated using RTK rarefaction, the Chao1 estimator, and Recon v2.1 estimates of unobserved clonotypes. Generation probabilities were computed with OLGA for all TCRbeta clonotypes obtained by the gDNA method from several donors. Entries here come from immuneACCESS through TCRdb and include only in-frame sequences with V and J called. Some clones fail to appear in such tables; in the studies checked, an unresolved V gene covers under half of the shortfall, and the cause of the remainder is unknown. V and J calls and clone size are those listed in that table; D and trimming were worked out from the DNA. In all, the sample holds about 2.5 million clones, and under 95% of those were seen once. 0.37% of the sample rests with the top ten.

This sample is drawn from a study of shared clonotypes between healthy human individuals (dated by TCRdb to 2019 to 2021). Study-level background: The cohort comprised a couple of women and a few men aged 18 to 49 years. For each donor, three plates each were used for CD4 naive and CD4 memory, two plates were used for CD8 naive, and one plate was used for CD8 memory. To estimate repertoire size and how much clonotypes are shared between individuals, the study performed deep sequencing of blood TCR repertoires from a few healthy adults. To increase sequencing depth and limit assay-specific biases, TCR repertoire library preparation and sequencing were carried out by different laboratories using diverse techniques. Leukapheresis yielded between about 0.9 and 10 billion PBMCs per donor. The paper as a whole reports these results and caveats: Pairwise subsampling led to the expectation that sequencing depth would affect the degree of clonotype sharing among donors. Larger estimated clonotype richness was generally found for naive subsets than for memory subsets. Sampling was limited to blood, and TCR repertoires in tissue likely differ from TCR repertoires in blood. Across a handful of donors, approximately 5% of naive CD4, approximately 3.5% of naive CD8, under 2.5% of memory CD4, and approximately 0.4% of memory CD8 clonotypes were shared. Compared with non-shared clonotypes, clonotypes shared by all four sorted-subset donors had higher generation probabilities. Because the study included only a small number of donors, the genetic and exposure-history diversity represented was limited. Even with the large sequencing depth, rarefaction of the sorted-subset datasets indicated that sequencing was incomplete.

The CDR1 and CDR2 encoded by the germline V gene (reference sequence) are SEHNR and FQNEAQ. Including cysteine and phenylalanine, the CDR3 has 15 amino acids. Kept here is only the CDR3 DNA, which spans 45 bases and is read in frame from base 1. The trim is 5 bases for V and 1 base for J, with a gap of 14 bases between the germline ends. The donors were healthy, HIV-negative adults who had no recently reported acute infections or vaccinations. Only Caucasian adults living in Nashville, Tennessee, USA were represented among the donors. CD4+ T cells were enriched through magnetic negative selection, after which naive cells were positively selected on CD45RA and the remaining negative fraction served as the memory subset. After blood collection by leukapheresis, PBMCs were isolated using Ficoll-Histopaque density gradient centrifugation and then cryopreserved in the vapor phase of liquid nitrogen. Analytical flow cytometry was used to check the purity and quantity of each magnetically sorted T cell population. Genomic DNA was isolated from each sorted fraction and quantified by UV absorbance on a Nanodrop 2000c.

This receptor was identified in a man aged 18 to 30 in good health. Some clones in this sample may be carry-over from other donors' samples. The chain couples TRBV7-9 to TRBJ1-1; perhaps TRBD1 is the D gene, with 6 bases matching. The sample comprised naive CD4+ T cells from PBMCs. The sample's cell subset or site label, decoded: CD45RA+ positively selected. The DNA sequence is given as TGTGCCAGCAGCGACAGGTTCGGGGAGAACACTGAAGCTTTCTTT. Translated, this gives CASSDRFGENTEAFF. Here the CDR3 is joined to the reference TRBV7-9 and TRBJ1-1 genes, and the full variable domain is: DTGVSQNPRHKITKRGQNVTFRCDPISEHNRLYWYRQTLGQGPEFLTYFQNEAQLEKSRLLSDRFSAERPKGSFSTLEIQRTEQGDSAMYLCASSDRFGENTEAFFGQGTRLTVV.